These T cell receptor beta chains were read from a single sample in a study of blood T cell repertoires in COVID-19. Data came from immunoSEQ multiplex PCR; TCRdb stores just in-frame clones and leaves some out. The sample lists more than 150,000 clones, 81% occurring once. The sample was peripheral blood. The receptors stem from an elderly woman with COVID-19, enrolled during active disease. The CDR3 runs from the conserved cysteine through the conserved F or W. D genes are given only for firm matches. Clone size appears in some rows only: once, few, many, or a class for an expanded clone.

TRBJ2-1,TRBV12-5,TRBD1,.,CASGLRYMGTGDRNEQFF,TGTGCTAGTGGTTTGAGGTACATGGGGACAGGGGATCGCAATGAGCAGTTCTTC
TRBJ1-2,TRBV27,.,.,CASGSWGGATF,TGTGCCAGCGGATCTTGGGGCGGCGCAACCTTC
TRBJ2-3,TRBV11-3,.,.,CASSTDHYTDTQYF,TGTGCCAGCAGTACCGACCACTACACAGATACGCAGTATTTT
TRBJ1-1,TRBV29-1,.,.,CSVEDTGRGNTEAFF,TGCAGCGTTGAAGATACAGGGAGGGGGAACACTGAAGCTTTCTTT
TRBJ1-1,TRBV18,TRBD1,.,CASSHFYRGEYTEAFF,TGTGCCAGCTCACATTTTTACAGGGGGGAGTACACTGAAGCTTTCTTT
TRBJ1-3,TRBV28,TRBD1,.,CASSPVRRTGGGNTIYF,TGTGCCAGCAGTCCAGTTAGGAGGACAGGGGGTGGAAACACCATATATTTT
TRBJ1-2,TRBV18,.,.,CASSPEQGSYGYTF,TGTGCCAGCTCACCAGAACAGGGATCCTATGGCTACACCTTC
TRBJ2-2,TRBV29-1,TRBD1,.,CSVGGQGMAGELFF,TGCAGCGTTGGGGGACAGGGGATGGCCGGGGAGCTGTTTTTT
TRBJ1-2,TRBV7-2,.,once,CASSLMRTAYGYTF,TGTGCCAGCAGCTTAATGAGGACAGCCTATGGCTACACCTTC
TRBJ2-7,TRBV2,.,.,CASSETGEQYF,TGTGCCAGCAGTGAAACGGGCGAGCAGTACTTC
TRBJ2-7,TRBV5-6,TRBD1,.,CASSFATTGAYEQYF,TGTGCCAGCAGCTTCGCTACAACAGGGGCCTACGAGCAGTACTTC
TRBJ2-1,TRBV5-1,TRBD2,.,CASSAPGGGAREQFF,TGCGCCAGCAGCGCACCTGGCGGGGGGGCACGTGAGCAGTTCTTC
TRBJ1-2,TRBV4-1,.,once,CASSPLGGVIGGYTF,TGCGCCAGCAGTCCACTTGGGGGGGTAATTGGCGGCTACACCTTC
TRBJ2-7,TRBV6-2/TRBV6-3,TRBD1,once,CASSYHSTGEQYF,TGTGCCAGCAGTTACCATTCGACAGGGGAGCAGTACTTC
TRBJ2-1,TRBV18,TRBD2,.,CASSRSGGQNEQFF,TGTGCCAGCTCACGATCGGGGGGGCAGAATGAGCAGTTCTTC
TRBJ2-1,TRBV6-5,TRBD2,.,CASRIERGSYNEQFF,TGTGCCAGCAGAATCGAGCGGGGCTCCTACAATGAGCAGTTCTTC
TRBJ1-2,TRBV10-3,.,.,CAISELQGRDGYTF,TGTGCCATCAGTGAGTTGCAGGGGCGAGATGGCTACACCTTC
TRBJ2-2,TRBV14,.,once,CASRRRLGAGELFF,TGTGCCAGCAGGCGTAGGCTCGGGGCCGGGGAGCTGTTTTTT
TRBJ2-7,TRBV6-1,TRBD2,.,CASSEWEGYEQYF,TGTGCCAGCAGTGAATGGGAGGGTTACGAGCAGTACTTC
TRBJ1-1,TRBV5-1,.,.,CASRQHFLTEAFF,TGCGCCAGCAGACAGCATTTTCTTACGGAAGCTTTCTTT
TRBJ1-1,TRBV5-3,TRBD1,.,CARSGQDRGTEAFF,TGTGCCAGAAGCGGCCAAGACAGGGGAACTGAAGCTTTCTTT
TRBJ2-7,TRBV28,.,.,CASKRGGLDEQYF,TGTGCCAGCAAGAGGGGGGGCTTGGACGAGCAGTACTTC
TRBJ1-4,TRBV4-3,TRBD1,.,CASSDRGLANEKLFF,TGCGCCAGCAGCGACAGGGGGCTCGCGAATGAAAAACTGTTTTTT
TRBJ2-1,TRBV5-6,TRBD2,.,CASSLGGRAHTPEQFF,TGTGCCAGCAGCTTGGGCGGGAGGGCCCATACCCCTGAGCAGTTCTTC
TRBJ2-2,TRBV7-2,.,.,CASSPPLITGELFF,TGTGCCAGCAGCCCCCCACTTATCACCGGGGAGCTGTTTTTT
TRBJ1-6,TRBV9,.,.,CASSGGGGTANSPLHF,TGTGCCAGCAGCGGGGGGGGAGGGACCGCTAATTCACCCCTCCACTTT
TRBJ2-4,TRBV18,.,.,CASSPGGQLAKNIQYF,TGTGCCAGCTCACCCGGGGGACAGCTAGCCAAAAACATTCAGTACTTC
TRBJ1-2,TRBV19,.,.,CASSIGLNYGYTF,TGTGCCAGTAGTATAGGGCTGAACTATGGCTACACCTTC
TRBJ1-4,TRBV11-2,.,.,CASSFSGTMNEKLFF,TGTGCCAGCAGCTTCTCCGGGACAATGAATGAAAAACTGTTTTTT
TRBJ1-2,TRBV12-3/TRBV12-4,.,.,CASSRTSSYGYTF,TGTGCCAGCAGTCGGACATCTAGCTATGGCTACACCTTC
TRBJ1-6,TRBV6-5,.,.,CASGRQAGYNSPLHF,TGTGCCAGCGGGCGACAGGCCGGCTATAATTCACCCCTCCACTTT
TRBJ1-4,TRBV6-2/TRBV6-3,TRBD1,.,CASSYRFETGKNEKLFF,TGTGCCAGCAGTTACAGATTTGAGACAGGGAAGAATGAAAAACTGTTTTTT
TRBJ2-6,TRBV19,.,once,CASRAGGSGANVLTF,TGTGCCAGTAGGGCTGGGGGGTCTGGGGCCAACGTCCTGACTTTC
TRBJ2-3,TRBV11-2,TRBD2,few,CASSLPSGRAGTDTQYF,TGTGCCAGCAGCTTACCGAGCGGGAGGGCCGGCACAGATACGCAGTATTTT
TRBJ2-1,TRBV28,.,once,CASRGGGSDEQFF,TGTGCCAGCAGGGGCGGGGGCTCGGATGAGCAGTTCTTC
TRBJ1-1,TRBV11-2,.,.,CASTLAISSTEAFF,TGTGCCAGCACCTTGGCCATTTCTTCCACTGAAGCTTTCTTT